In its sample, the clone carrying this T cell receptor beta chain was seen a few times. Its antigen remains unidentified. The germline V gene has CDR1 SGHAT and CDR2 FQNNGV. CDR3 length: 13 residues. The V gene end was trimmed by 5 bases and the J gene end by 4 bases; junction bases not matched to a gene: 3. The data are from a study of T cells after posttransplantation cyclophosphamide. Study-level findings and limits: Tissue-infiltrating T cells from skin or gut overlapped little with blood T cells. After PTCy, TRB diversity resembled that of CNI/methotrexate controls.

Clones were read by immunoSEQ multiplex PCR, and TCRdb kept only the in-frame ones, dropping some. The specimen has almost 35,000 clones, none found just once. V is TRBV11-2 and J is TRBJ2-7; 9 nucleotides agree with TRBD2. Sequencing was performed on PBMCs. This receptor was identified in a woman in her 50s in good health and a related stem cell transplant donor. The CDR3 reads CASSPGLAYEQYF. In DNA, the CDR3 is TGTGCCAGCAGCCCGGGACTAGCTTACGAGCAGTACTTC.